Presented here are 2 T cell receptor beta chains from one specimen sequenced in a study of molecular identifiers for immune sequencing clone quantification (dated by TCRdb to about 2018). The library was generated by PCR. The data were produced on a NextSeq 500. The raw public data were reprocessed by TCRdb itself: fastp quality trimming at Q25, MiXCR clonotype calling, in-frame beta chains only. Each CDR3 protein appears once, grouped with its most common genes and DNA. The sample table records about 330,000 distinct CDR3 sequences; about 23% of these occur just once. The ten biggest clones cover about 0.71% of the sample. The specimen was naive CD8+ T cells from blood, with Jurkat cell RNA spiked in. The cell subset or site label on this specimen signifies: FACS-sorted CD8+CD4-CCR7+CD45RA+ naive T cells. The receptors were sampled from a human donor in good health. Some libraries in this study had Jurkat cell RNA spiked in.

At least ten counts were recorded for this clonotype. The DNA for the CDR3 is TGTGCCAGCAGCTTGGAAACTCCGGCAGTCACAGATACGCAGTATTTT. Encoded protein: CASSLETPAVTDTQYF. J is TRBJ2-3 and V is TRBV5-6; D is unresolved. The CDR3 runs to 16 residues. With 0 bases removed from V and 2 bases from J, the gap between germline ends came to 13 bases. Germline V gives CDR1 SGHDT, CDR2 YYEEEE.

The gene calls are TRBV9 and TRBJ2-3; 10 nucleotides match TRBD2. The CDR3 is 17 residues long. Germline V gives CDR1 SGDLS, CDR2 YYNGEE. Losses at the gene ends were 3 bases for V and 2 bases for J; bases not matched to a gene: 9. CDR3 sequence reads: CASSEQGLARITDTQYF. CDR3 in DNA: TGTGCCAGCAGCGAACAGGGACTAGCGAGAATCACAGATACGCAGTATTTT.